The 20 T cell receptor beta chains reported below all come from one sample, sequenced in a study of beta chain features in type 1 diabetes. Whole-study results and caveats: TCRB CDR3s from Type 1 diabetes patients were moderately but significantly shorter in all four CD4+ subsets.

Their cognate antigens are unknown. Expressed TCRB transcripts were sequenced because the isolated RNA had all been reverse transcribed beforehand. Clones were read by immunoSEQ multiplex PCR, and TCRdb kept only the in-frame ones, dropping some. Of fewer than 45,000 clones detected, about 66% appear once; the ten largest clones hold around 1.7%. Sequencing was carried out using Tregs from blood. The source of these receptors is a man in his thirties or forties with type 1 diabetes. Some clones in this sample may be carry-over from other donors' samples.

This chain links TRBV6-5 with TRBJ2-5; the match to TRBD1 covers 10 bases. With 4 bases clipped from V and 5 bases from J, the junction kept 7 bases outside the gene matches. Germline-derived CDR1 and CDR2 are MNHEY and SVGAGI. The CDR3 spans 15 residues. The DNA of the CDR3 is TGTGCCAGCAGTTTTCGACAGGGGGCACGGGAGACCCAGTACTTC. Amino acid sequence: CASSFRQGARETQYF.

This clone was found a few times. CDR3 residues: CAISEGQGNSPLHF. CDR3 nucleotides: TGTGCCATCAGTGAGGGTCAGGGGAATTCACCCCTCCACTTT. The rearrangement joins TRBV10-3 to TRBJ1-6; D is possibly TRBD1 (6 bases). The V end was cut by 2 bases, the J end by 7 bases, with 9 bases between. CDR3 size: 14 residues. Germline assignment: CDR1 ENHRY and CDR2 SYGVKD.

This clone appeared a few times. This rearrangement joins TRBV29-1 to TRBJ1-2; D possibly corresponds to TRBD1 (6 bases). The CDR3 consists of 15 residues. Trimming stripped 4 bases from V and 8 bases from J, with 23 bases between. CDR1 SQVTM and CDR2 ANQGSEA come from the germline V gene. The CDR3 spells CSVAPREQGREGYTF. The DNA of the CDR3 is TGCAGCGTTGCGCCCCGAGAACAGGGAAGGGAAGGCTACACCTTC.

The chain recombines TRBV5-5 with TRBJ1-6; D unresolved. Trimming pared 0 bases from V and 7 bases from J, leaving 17 bases between. The length of the CDR3 is 17 residues. CDR1 is SGHKS and CDR2 is YYEKEE in the germline V gene (reference sequence). CDR3 bases: TGTGCCAGCAGCTTGGGGGTCGGGGAATTGGGGAATTCACCCCTCCACTTT. This translates into CASSLGVGELGNSPLHF.

This chain links TRBV21-1 with TRBJ2-7; TRBD1, the table's D call, lacks a check against the DNA. TRBV21-1 is designated a pseudogene. This CDR3 comprises 14 residues. CDR3 nucleotide sequence: TGTGCCAGCAGCATCCGGGACAGGGGCAACGAGCAGTACTTC. Encoded protein: CASSIRDRGNEQYF.

V gene TRBV18 combines with J gene TRBJ1-3; tentatively, D is TRBD1 (5 bases). V was trimmed by 2 bases and J by 4 bases, leaving 15 bases between them. The CDR3 has 16 amino acids. Per the germline V gene, CDR1 is KGHSH and CDR2 is LQKENI. The CDR3 protein is CASSPNSQGDGNTIYF. The CDR3 coding sequence is TGTGCCAGCTCACCAAACAGCCAGGGCGACGGAAACACCATATATTTT.

This clone has only a few counts. The chain has TRBV6-1 and TRBJ1-5, with D tentatively TRBD1 (5 bases). CDR3 size: 13 residues. Germline CDR1 is MNHNS and CDR2 is SASEGT. V lost 5 bases to trimming and J lost 5 bases, with 10 bases between them. The CDR3 nucleotides read TGTGCCAGCAGTCCCACAGGACATCAGCCCCAGCATTTT. Translation: CASSPTGHQPQHF.

V is TRBV18 and J is TRBJ1-5; the D gene is possibly TRBD1 (5 bases). Germline-derived CDR1 and CDR2 are KGHSH and LQKENI. The CDR3 length is 13 residues. V shed 6 bases and J shed 7 bases, with 13 bases lying between them. CDR3 in DNA: TGTGCCAGCTCCGGCGGGGCCTTCCAGCCCCAGCATTTT. It translates to CASSGGAFQPQHF.

This clone was observed a few times. The rearrangement links TRBV7-9 to TRBJ1-1, with D possibly being TRBD1 (6 bases). The CDR3 totals 14 residues. Germline V gives CDR1 SEHNR, CDR2 FQNEAQ (reference sequence). The germline V and J ends were trimmed by 3 bases and 5 bases, with 13 bases remaining between them. CDR3 region: CASSFEGGGTEAFF. In DNA form, the CDR3 reads TGTGCCAGCAGCTTCGAGGGGGGGGGAACTGAAGCTTTCTTT.

The genes are TRBV30 and TRBJ1-1, with TRBD1 identical over 7 bases. The CDR3 contains 14 residues. J lost 6 bases, V lost 3 bases, and 10 bases had no gene match. Germline V gene data show CDR1 as GTSNPN and CDR2 as SVGIG (reference sequence). The CDR3 spells CAWSRQGEGPEAFF. The CDR3 coding sequence is TGTGCCTGGAGCCGACAGGGAGAAGGGCCTGAAGCTTTCTTT. The variable domain in full, with the rest retrieved from reference TRBV30 and TRBJ1-1, is SQTIHQWPATLVQPVGSPLSLECTVEGTSNPNLYWYRQAAGRGLQLLFYSVGIGQISSEVPQNLSASRPQDRQFILSSKKLLLSDSGFYLCAWSRQGEGPEAFFGQGTRLTVV.

The chain combines TRBV4-3 with TRBJ1-6; TRBD1 aligns across 9 bases. This CDR3 spans 15 amino acids. Trimming removed 6 bases from V and 9 bases from J; junction bases left unmatched: 9. Looked up from germline, CDR1 is LGHNA and CDR2 is YSLEER. This CDR3 is CASSPTWGQGSPLHF. As DNA, the CDR3 is TGCGCCAGCAGTCCAACGTGGGGACAGGGTTCACCCCTCCACTTT.

CDR3 in DNA: TGTGCCAGCAGCTCCCTTGCGGGGCAGGGATCATACGAGCAGTACTTC. Its translation is CASSSLAGQGSYEQYF. The chain joins TRBV7-9 to TRBJ2-7; tentatively, D is TRBD2 (6 bases). This CDR3 is 16 amino acids long. The V end lost 4 bases, the J end lost 4 bases, and 20 bases lay between the germline ends. In germline, CDR1 is SEHNR, CDR2 FQNEAQ (reference sequence).

This clone was seen just once. The gene calls are TRBV6-5 and TRBJ2-5; 8 bases agree with TRBD1. Germline loops: CDR1 MNHEY, CDR2 SVGAGI. The V gene end was trimmed by 0 bases and the J gene end by 4 bases; junction bases not matched to a gene: 1. This CDR3 region has 14 residues. The DNA for the CDR3 is TGTGCCAGCAGTTACTCGACAGGGGCAGAGACCCAGTACTTC. Its protein is CASSYSTGAETQYF.

This clone was seen a handful of times. The V gene is TRBV6-5, the J gene TRBJ2-7; tentative D call: TRBD1 (6 bases). Germline values: CDR1 MNHEY, CDR2 SVGAGI. With 2 bases removed from V and 2 bases from J, the gap between germline ends came to 10 bases. CDR3 length: 14 residues. CDR3 bases: TGTGCCAGCAGTTACGTGGGGACAACCTACGAGCAGTACTTC. Protein product: CASSYVGTTYEQYF.

Only a few counts were recorded for this clone. The chain links TRBV29-1 to TRBJ2-3, with 9 bases matching TRBD1. CDR3 length equals 14 residues. The V and J ends lost 6 bases and 3 bases, in that order; junction bases with no gene match: 7. Germline V CDR1 and CDR2: SQVTM, ANQGSEA. This CDR3 reads CSVRQGVRTDTQYF. Here the CDR3 DNA reads TGCAGCGTCAGACAGGGGGTGAGGACAGATACGCAGTATTTT.

This rearrangement joins TRBV6-6 to TRBJ1-2; 7 bases agree with TRBD1. V trimming: 7 bases; J trimming: 6 bases; junction bases outside the gene matches: 8. CDR1 and CDR2 (germline): MNHNY, SVGAGI (reference sequence). This CDR3 comprises 13 residues. The CDR3 bases are TGTGCCAGCACCCCGACAGGGTCTAATGGCTACACCTTC. It yields the protein CASTPTGSNGYTF.

This clone was picked up one time. This chain links TRBV6-5 with TRBJ1-1; D call uncertain. From germline, CDR1 is MNHEY and CDR2 SVGAGI. Trimming removed 5 bases from V and 3 bases from J, with 16 bases in between. CDR3 size: 15 residues. CDR3 sequence reads: CASSRGGRGHTEAFF. In DNA form, the CDR3 reads TGTGCCAGCAGTCGCGGCGGACGAGGGCACACTGAAGCTTTCTTT.

The gene calls are TRBV11-2 and TRBJ2-2, with TRBD2 identical over 10 bases. The length of the CDR3 is 16 residues. V gave up 1 base and J gave up 2 bases; unmatched junction bases: 1. Germline assignment: CDR1 SGHAT and CDR2 FQNNGV. The CDR3: CASSLGTSGNTGELFF. The CDR3 coding sequence is TGTGCCAGCAGCTTAGGGACTAGCGGTAACACCGGGGAGCTGTTTTTT. The variable domain in full, with the rest retrieved from reference TRBV11-2 and TRBJ2-2, is EAGVAQSPRYKIIEKRQSVAFWCNPISGHATLYWYQQILGQGPKLLIQFQNNGVVDDSQLPKDRFSAERLKGVDSTLKIQPAKLEDSAVYLCASSLGTSGNTGELFFGEGSRLTVL.

CDR3 sequence: CASSFQTSGPGELFF. In nucleotides, the CDR3 is TGTGCCAGCAGTTTCCAGACTAGCGGTCCCGGGGAGCTGTTTTTT. This rearrangement joins TRBV27 to TRBJ2-2; the match to TRBD2 covers 9 bases. V dropped 3 bases and J dropped 6; count of bases not matched to a gene: 5. CDR3 length: 15 residues. CDR1 and CDR2 (germline): MNHEY, SMNVEV (reference sequence).

The chain recombines TRBV2 with TRBJ2-7; no clear D. This CDR3 has 12 amino acids. The V gene lost 6 bases and the J gene lost 7 bases, with 13 bases spanning the gap. CDR1 and CDR2 from the germline V gene are SNHLY and FYNNEI. The CDR3 protein is CASSAAATEQYF. The DNA of the CDR3 is TGTGCCAGCAGCGCCGCGGCTACTGAGCAGTACTTC.